This T cell receptor (beta chain) was profiled in a study of brain metastases from non-small cell lung cancer. The study's findings and limits: T-cell infiltration was lower in brain metastases than primaries (P < 0.001).

To note about this clone: What it recognizes is unknown.

TCRdb's table, derived via immunoSEQ multiplex PCR, lists solely in-frame clones and lacks some. The repertoire holds 1,000 to 1,500 clones, with 76% as singletons. The origin of this receptor is a donor aged 40 or over with non-small cell lung cancer. The sequencing sample was made of tissue from a brain metastasis.

CDR3 in amino acids: CASRPIPGGYGYTF. CDR3 DNA: TGTGCCAGCAGACCAATCCCAGGGGGCTATGGCTACACCTTC. This rearrangement joins TRBV6-6 to TRBJ1-2, with 7 bases identical to TRBD1. V gave up 6 bases and J gave up 4 bases; unmatched junction bases: 8. The CDR3 contains 14 residues. Germline V lookup: CDR1 MNHNY, CDR2 SVGAGI (reference sequence).